A single TCR beta chain is shown here with its context. The CDR3 sequence is 15 residues long. Germline values: CDR1 LGHNA, CDR2 YSLEER. Trimming removed 0 bases from V and 1 base from J; junction bases left unmatched: 1. These data come from a study of control samples from healthy donors and cancer patients. TCRdb's table, derived via immunoSEQ multiplex PCR, lists solely in-frame clones and lacks some. The sample contains about 69,000 clones, 84% of which appear only once. The source material was PBMCs. The sequence was obtained from a woman aged 45-65 years with lung cancer. This chain joins TRBV4-3 and TRBJ1-1; 8 nucleotides agree with TRBD1. CDR3 residues: CASSQDGTGNTEAFF. CDR3 sequence (DNA): TGCGCCAGCAGCCAAGATGGGACAGGGAACACTGAAGCTTTCTTT.